The rows below give T cell receptor beta chains drawn from one sample of a study of vaccination effects on CD4 cells after COVID-19. The antigens these receptors bind are not known. Method: immunoSEQ multiplex PCR; TCRdb's copy keeps in-frame clones and lacks some. Among tens of thousands of clones listed, around three quarters were seen once. The input for sequencing was CD4+ T cells from PBMCs cultured with HIV peptides, taken before COVID-19 vaccination. All receptors come from a human donor who had a prior SARS-CoV-2 infection. CDR3s include the opening cysteine and the closing phenylalanine or tryptophan. A D gene is named only where the DNA matches it firmly. Size tells how often a clone was seen (once, few, many) or the class of an expanded clone, and some rows leave it out.

v_call: TRBV6-5
j_call: TRBJ1-6
clone_size: -
d_call: -
cdr3_nt: TGTGCCACGGGGCGGGGCTCCCTTAATTCACCCCTCCACTTT
cdr3_aa: CATGRGSLNSPLHF

v_call: TRBV6-1
j_call: TRBJ2-3
clone_size: -
d_call: -
cdr3_nt: TGTGCCAGCAGTGAAGCGGGTCTAGATAGCGCTACGCAGTATTTT
cdr3_aa: CASSEAGLDSATQYF

v_call: TRBV7-2
j_call: TRBJ1-3
clone_size: -
d_call: TRBD1
cdr3_nt: TGTGCCAGCAGCCCATCGACAGGGTACTCTGGAAACACCATATATTTT
cdr3_aa: CASSPSTGYSGNTIYF

v_call: TRBV5-5
j_call: TRBJ1-1
clone_size: -
d_call: -
cdr3_nt: TGTGCCAGCACGCACCCTGGGGTGAACACTGAAGCTTTCTTT
cdr3_aa: CASTHPGVNTEAFF

v_call: TRBV5-1
j_call: TRBJ2-2
clone_size: -
d_call: -
cdr3_nt: TGCGCCAGCAGCTTTCAGTTCCAGAGAAGCACCGGGGAGCTGTTTTTT
cdr3_aa: CASSFQFQRSTGELFF

v_call: TRBV7-9
j_call: TRBJ2-7
clone_size: -
d_call: TRBD1
cdr3_nt: TGTGCCAGCAGCTCCTACCTGACAGGGCCCGAGCAGTACTTC
cdr3_aa: CASSSYLTGPEQYF

v_call: TRBV7-3
j_call: TRBJ1-2
clone_size: -
d_call: -
cdr3_nt: TGTGCCAGCAGCTTGTCGTGGGACTATGGCTACACCTTC
cdr3_aa: CASSLSWDYGYTF

v_call: TRBV19
j_call: TRBJ2-3
clone_size: -
d_call: -
cdr3_nt: TGTGCCAGTACCGAGGGGCGGGCCCCCACTGGAGATACGCAGTATTTT
cdr3_aa: CASTEGRAPTGDTQYF

v_call: TRBV5-1
j_call: TRBJ2-5
clone_size: few
d_call: -
cdr3_nt: TGCGCCAGCAGCGAGGTGGGAGGAGAGACCCAGTACTTC
cdr3_aa: CASSEVGGETQYF

v_call: TRBV27
j_call: TRBJ2-7
clone_size: -
d_call: TRBD2
cdr3_nt: TGTGCCAGCATTAGGACGGGAGGGCGCTACGAGCAGTACTTC
cdr3_aa: CASIRTGGRYEQYF

v_call: TRBV7-2
j_call: TRBJ1-4
clone_size: few
d_call: -
cdr3_nt: TGTGCCAGCAGCCTAGGGCAAACAGGGAGCAATGAAAAACTGTTTTTT
cdr3_aa: CASSLGQTGSNEKLFF

v_call: TRBV5-1
j_call: TRBJ2-5
clone_size: -
d_call: -
cdr3_nt: TGCGCCAGCAGCCCTGGACCGAAAGAAGAGACCCAGTACTTC
cdr3_aa: CASSPGPKEETQYF

v_call: TRBV5-1
j_call: TRBJ1-3
clone_size: -
d_call: -
cdr3_nt: TGCGCCAGCAGCTTGGTCGGACAGAGGTTTGGAAACACCATATATTTT
cdr3_aa: CASSLVGQRFGNTIYF